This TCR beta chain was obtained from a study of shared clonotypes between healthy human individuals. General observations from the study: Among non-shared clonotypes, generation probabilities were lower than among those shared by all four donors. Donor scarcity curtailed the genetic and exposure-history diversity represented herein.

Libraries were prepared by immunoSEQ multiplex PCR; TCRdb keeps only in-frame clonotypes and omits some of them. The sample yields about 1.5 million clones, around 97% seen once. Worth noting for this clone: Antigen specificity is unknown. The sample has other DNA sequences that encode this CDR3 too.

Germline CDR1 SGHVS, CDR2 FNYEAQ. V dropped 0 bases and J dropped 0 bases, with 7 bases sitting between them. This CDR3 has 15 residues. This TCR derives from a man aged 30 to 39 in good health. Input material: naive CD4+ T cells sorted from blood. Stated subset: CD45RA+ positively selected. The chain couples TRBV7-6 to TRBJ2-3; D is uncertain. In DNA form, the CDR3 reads TGTGCCAGCAGCTTAGCGGACGGGAGCACAGATACGCAGTATTTT. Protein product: CASSLADGSTDTQYF.